This paragraph reports one T cell receptor beta chain. The antigen remains undetermined. These data come from a study of blood T cells in healthy people across ages. The study's findings and limits: Estimated diversity across one million T cells was deemed an underestimate.

Germline loops: CDR1 SQVTM, CDR2 ANQGSEA. The CDR3 spans 12 residues. Trimming removed 7 bases from V and 2 bases from J, with 11 bases in between. A J-beta primer mix and a sample-barcoded 5' primer were used in a second PCR of about 7 to 12 cycles. TCRdb re-analysed the 5' RACE reads in MiXCR, keeping a single row per CDR3 protein. The table has roughly 1,800,000 distinct CDR3 sequences, about 50% seen once. Sequencing used blood. J is TRBJ1-1 and V is TRBV29-1, with D perhaps matching TRBD1 (6 bases). This receptor was obtained from a woman in her thirties or forties in good health. The CDR3 region is CSALGGNTEAFF. The CDR3 bases are TGCAGCGCCCTAGGGGGTAACACTGAAGCTTTCTTT.